This T cell receptor beta chain was captured in a study of blood T cell repertoires in COVID-19. Germline trimming cut 6 bases from V and 4 bases from J; bases unmatched to any gene: 4. The CDR3 totals 13 residues. Profiling relied on immunoSEQ multiplex PCR, and the TCRdb table lists in-frame clones only, not all of them. The sample lists under 250,000 clones; approximately 86% were seen once. Sequencing input: peripheral blood. The chain carries TRBV12-3 or TRBV12-4 and TRBJ1-2; TRBD1 matches 8 bases. The receptor was isolated from an older woman with active or convalescent COVID-19. CDR3 DNA: TGTGCCAGCAGGGCTACAGGGGGCTATGGCTACACCTTC. This encodes CASRATGGYGYTF.